These 2 T cell receptor beta chains were sequenced from one sample in a study of regulatory T cells in long-lasting Graves disease. Arm-PCR of CDR3 regions with iRepertoire HTBI primers generated TCR beta libraries. MiXCR was run by TCRdb on the multiplex PCR reads, yielding one entry per CDR3 protein. The table has roughly 530,000 distinct CDR3 sequences, about 16% seen once. The time point: newly diagnosed GD, antithyroid drugs for less than 3 months. The TCR library was made from RNA that had been extracted from PBMCs in TRIzol. These data were likewise used in another study, on T cells in Graves' hyperthyroidism and ophthalmopathy.

The sequenced sample was peripheral blood mononuclear cells (PBMCs), obtained at new diagnosis, from a patient treated with antithyroid drugs. The receptor source for this set is a woman between 40 and 65 years old with Graves disease.

This chain connects TRBV7-9 to TRBJ2-2; 9 positions agree with TRBD2. Germline CDR1 is SEHNR and CDR2 is FQNEAQ (reference sequence). The V gene end was trimmed by 11 bases and the J gene end by 6 bases; junction bases not matched to a gene: 16. This CDR3 is built from 16 residues. The CDR3 DNA reads TGTGCCGTACAGGGGATAGCGGGAGATATGTCCGGGGAGCTGTTTTTT. This gives the protein CAVQGIAGDMSGELFF.

In its sample, this clonotype was seen a few times. The chain carries TRBV3-1 and TRBJ2-3, with D possibly being TRBD1 or TRBD2 (5 bases each). The CDR3 sequence is 19 residues long. V was clipped by 3 bases and J by 6 bases, with 28 bases between them. The germline gives CDR1 LGHDT, CDR2 YNNKEL (reference sequence). DNA for the CDR3: TGTGCCAGCAGCCACAACTGGGGCCAAAGGACTCCCGGGGAGGATACGCAGTATTTT. It codes for CASSHNWGQRTPGEDTQYF.